A single TCR beta chain is shown here with its context. The antigen remains undetermined. The entry originates in a study of cytomegalovirus exposure and HLA in healthy donors. Study-wide results and limits: The CMV antigen specificity of three CMV-associated chains was confirmed through in vitro analysis.

CDR3 size: 14 residues. V gave up 4 bases and J gave up 0 bases, with 10 bases separating them. Germline loops: CDR1 SGHRS, CDR2 YFSETQ. The study ran its PCR with 60 Vbeta and 13 Jbeta primers. Some clones are missing from TCRdb's copy, which holds only in-frame ones; the method was immunoSEQ multiplex PCR. The specimen's table records tens of thousands of clones. This TCR was recovered from a woman in her forties or fifties in good health and CMV-seropositive. Sequences were obtained from PBMCs. The gene calls are TRBV5-1 and TRBJ1-1; a possible D gene is TRBD1 (5 bases). CDR3 in DNA: TGCGCCAGCAGCCGGACAACGTTGAACACTGAAGCTTTCTTT. Protein product: CASSRTTLNTEAFF.